One and the same sample provided the 7 T cell receptor beta chains below, sequenced in a study of T-cell memory formation after mild COVID-19. One entry per CDR3 protein, called by TCRdb with MiXCR from the 5' RACE reads. The sample gives roughly 170,000 distinct CDR3 sequences, approximately 17% of which show up once; 3.9% is in the top ten. Sequencing used PBMCs or a T cell subset sorted from them (not recorded which). The source of these receptors is a man younger than 35 who had mild COVID-19 (a few samples of this study predate the infection). Cell type and time point are not known.

This clonotype was observed at least ten times. V is TRBV10-3 and J is TRBJ2-7; D is ambiguous. There are 12 residues in the CDR3. Germline loops: CDR1 ENHRY, CDR2 SYGVKD. The V end lost 4 bases, the J end lost 0 bases, and 4 bases lay between the germline ends. DNA of the CDR3: TGTGCCATCAGTGCGGGCTCCTACGAGCAGTACTTC. The encoded protein is CAISAGSYEQYF.

V gene TRBV20-1 combines with J gene TRBJ1-5; 11 bases map to TRBD1. The CDR3 runs to 16 residues. V was pared by 4 bases and J by 7 bases, with 12 bases of the junction left unmatched. Germline-derived CDR1 and CDR2 are DFQATT and SNEGSKA (reference sequence). The CDR3 loop reads CSAILPGGTGGQPQHF. CDR3 DNA sequence: TGCAGTGCTATCCTCCCCGGAGGGACAGGGGGACAGCCCCAGCATTTT.

This clonotype appeared a few times. V gene TRBV7-2 combines with J gene TRBJ1-5; D unclear. CDR3 length: 15 amino acids. Germline CDR1 reads SGHTA; CDR2 reads FQGNSA. Trimming left V 4 bases short and J 1 base short, with 11 bases between. CDR3 sequence: CASSSRVASNQPQHF. CDR3 bases: TGTGCCAGCAGCTCCCGCGTGGCCAGCAATCAGCCCCAGCATTTT.

This chain links TRBV21-1 with TRBJ1-1. TRBV21-1 is noted as a pseudogene. The CDR3 is made up of 16 amino acids. The CDR3 sequence is CASSKVRCWGSTEAFF. The CDR3 DNA reads TGTGCCAGCAGCAAAGTTCGTTGTTGGGGAAGCACTGAAGCTTTCTTT.

The V call is TRBV24-1, the J call TRBJ2-2; D is possibly TRBD1 (6 bases). There are 20 residues in the CDR3. Germline V CDR1 and CDR2: KGHDR, SFDVKD. Trimming left V 1 base short and J 1 base short, with 21 bases between. The CDR3 DNA reads as TGTGCCACCAGTGATTTCGGGTCGGCAGGGGATAACAGGAACACCGGGGAGCTGTTTTTT. This sequence encodes CATSDFGSAGDNRNTGELFF.

This clonotype was seen only a few times. The chain is built from TRBV29-1 and TRBJ2-7, with a weak D call TRBD1 (5 bases). Looked up from germline, CDR1 is SQVTM and CDR2 is ANQGSEA. The CDR3 is 13 residues long. Trimming shortened V by 0 bases and J by 1 base, and 7 bases separated the two germline ends. This CDR3 is CSVEDWTSYEQYF. CDR3 DNA: TGCAGCGTTGAAGATTGGACATCCTACGAGCAGTACTTC.

CDR3 DNA: TGCAGTGCTAGAGCTGCTTTAGTTTATGGCTACACCTTC. Protein product: CSARAALVYGYTF. The chain has TRBV20-1 and TRBJ1-2; no clear D. The CDR3 is made up of 13 amino acids. Looked up from germline, CDR1 is DFQATT and CDR2 is SNEGSKA (reference sequence). Trimming removed 1 base from V and 5 bases from J, with 11 bases in between.